Below, 13 T cell receptor beta chains from the same sample are listed, as sequenced in a study of blood T cell repertoires in COVID-19. Sequencing was performed with immunoSEQ multiplex PCR; in TCRdb, only in-frame clones are kept and a portion is missing. The sample lists some 190,000 clones; approximately 85% were seen once. The sequenced sample consisted of peripheral blood. These TCRs come from a man between 60 and 70 years old with acute or convalescent COVID-19.

This chain links TRBV4-1 with TRBJ2-4; D possibly corresponds to TRBD2 (6 bases). Trimming removed 4 bases from V and 7 bases from J, with 17 bases in between. The CDR3 sequence is 15 residues long. CDR1 and CDR2 from the germline V gene are MGHRA and YSYEKL. The CDR3 spells CASSLLGSPHNIQYF. For the CDR3, the DNA is TGCGCCAGCAGCCTACTCGGGAGTCCGCATAACATTCAGTACTTC.

This chain uses TRBV19 with TRBJ1-5, with D perhaps TRBD1 (5 bases). From germline, CDR1 is LNHDA and CDR2 SQIVND (reference sequence). The CDR3 covers 17 residues. The germline V and J ends were trimmed by 3 bases and 2 bases, with 17 bases remaining between them. CDR3 region: CASSMGAGRVGNQPQHF. In DNA, the CDR3 is TGTGCCAGTAGTATGGGCGCAGGGAGGGTAGGCAATCAGCCCCAGCATTTT.

V is TRBV27 and J is TRBJ1-2; TRBD1 is a possible D gene (6 bases). CDR1 and CDR2 from the germline V gene are MNHEY and SMNVEV (reference sequence). Trimming removed 2 bases at V and 7 bases at J, with 20 bases between. This CDR3 region has 16 residues. This CDR3 is CASSLTDPRGGGGYTF. CDR3 in DNA: TGTGCCAGCAGTTTAACCGATCCTAGGGGAGGGGGTGGCTACACCTTC.

This clone was detected a few times. The chain recombines TRBV6-6 with TRBJ1-5, with 8 bases identical to TRBD1. The CDR3 consists of 16 residues. The V gene's germline CDR1 is MNHNY and CDR2 SVGAGI (reference sequence). V dropped 6 bases and J dropped 1; count of bases not matched to a gene: 8. The CDR3 DNA reads as TGTGCCAGCAGGCAGGACCAGGGGGCGAGCAATCAGCCCCAGCATTTT. Translated, it gives CASRQDQGASNQPQHF.

This rearrangement joins TRBV30 to TRBJ1-2; TRBD1 aligns across 7 bases. The germline V gene encodes CDR1 GTSNPN and CDR2 SVGIG (reference sequence). The CDR3 extends over 14 amino acids. The junction had 6 bases not matched to a gene; V was cut back by 1 base and J by 4 bases. The CDR3: CAWSGRGRGYGYTF. Written as DNA, the CDR3 is TGTGCCTGGAGTGGAAGGGGGCGAGGCTATGGCTACACCTTC.

This clone was observed a few times. At the DNA level, this CDR3 is encoded by other sequences in the same sample as well. The genes are TRBV15 and TRBJ1-1; TRBD1 matches at 8 bases. Trimming at V came to 5 bases and at J to 3 bases, leaving 5 bases not matched to a gene. The CDR3 length is 14 residues. Per germline, CDR1 LNHNV and CDR2 YYDKDF (reference sequence). The chain's CDR3 is CATSRRGRDTEAFF. DNA for the CDR3: TGTGCCACCAGCCGCAGGGGGCGAGACACTGAAGCTTTCTTT.

This clone was found once. The chain carries TRBV29-1 and TRBJ2-7; 8 nucleotides match TRBD1. Unmatched junction bases numbered 5, after V lost 1 base and J lost 9 bases. Germline CDR1 reads SQVTM; CDR2 reads ANQGSEA. CDR3 length: 12 amino acids. CDR3 sequence: CSVEGRGRGQYF. The CDR3 DNA reads as TGCAGCGTTGAAGGCAGGGGGCGCGGGCAGTACTTC.

The rearrangement uses TRBV4-1 and TRBJ2-7; 7 bases align to TRBD2. The CDR3 sequence is 14 residues long. The germline CDR1 and CDR2 sequences are MGHRA and YSYEKL. Trimming cost V 1 base and J 6 bases; bases outside gene matches: 6. The CDR3 nucleotides read TGCGCCAGCAGCCAAGTAGGCGGGAGAGGCGAGCAGTACTTC. It encodes CASSQVGGRGEQYF.

This clone came up once. This sequence joins TRBV5-1 and TRBJ2-7, with 9 bases lining up with TRBD2. The CDR3 is made up of 18 amino acids. CDR1 is SGHRS, CDR2 YFSETQ, per germline. Losses at the gene ends were 2 bases for V and 1 base for J; bases not matched to a gene: 13. In DNA, the CDR3 is TGCGCCAGCAGCTTAAGCTCTGCGGGAGGGCCCTTATCCTACGAGCAGTACTTC. This translates into CASSLSSAGGPLSYEQYF. Using reference TRBV5-1 and TRBJ2-7 for the parts outside the CDR3, the full variable domain is KAGVTQTPRYLIKTRGQQVTLSCSPISGHRSVSWYQQTPGQGLQFLFEYFSETQRNKGNFPGRFSGRQFSNSRSEMNVSTLELGDSALYLCASSLSSAGGPLSYEQYFGPGTRLTVT.

The rearrangement links TRBV30 to TRBJ2-1; tentatively, D is TRBD1 (6 bases). The CDR3 contains 11 residues. The V gene lost 4 bases and the J gene lost 9 bases, with 10 bases spanning the gap. Per the germline V gene, CDR1 is GTSNPN and CDR2 is SVGIG (reference sequence). CDR3 sequence reads: CAWKGVGEQFF. As DNA, the CDR3 is TGTGCCTGGAAGGGGGTAGGTGAGCAGTTCTTC.

This clone has a single count. The V gene is TRBV6-2 or TRBV6-3, the J gene TRBJ2-1, with TRBD2 matching over 7 bases. The CDR3 consists of 15 residues. After removal of 2 bases from V and 2 bases from J, the junction contained 3 bases not matched to a gene. Germline assignment: CDR1 MNHEY and CDR2 SVGEGT. DNA of the CDR3: TGTGCCAGCAGTTACGGGGCGGGAGCCTACAATGAGCAGTTCTTC. Translation gives CASSYGAGAYNEQFF.

V and J are TRBV10-3 and TRBJ2-2; 12 nucleotides align to TRBD2. This CDR3 contains 14 residues. The ends lost 10 bases at V and 5 bases at J; junction bases unmatched: 5. The germline CDR1 and CDR2 sequences are ENHRY and SYGVKD. CDR3 sequence: CATWTSGETGELFF. The CDR3 nucleotides are TGTGCCACCTGGACTAGCGGGGAGACCGGGGAGCTGTTTTTT.

The CDR3 region is CASSLPGDTQYF. CDR3 nucleotide sequence: TGCGCCAGCAGCCTTCCCGGGGATACGCAGTATTTT. This chain connects TRBV5-1 to TRBJ2-3; D unresolved. With 4 bases removed from V and 6 bases from J, the gap between germline ends came to 9 bases. Germline-derived CDR1 and CDR2 are SGHRS and YFSETQ. The CDR3 loop spans 12 amino acids.